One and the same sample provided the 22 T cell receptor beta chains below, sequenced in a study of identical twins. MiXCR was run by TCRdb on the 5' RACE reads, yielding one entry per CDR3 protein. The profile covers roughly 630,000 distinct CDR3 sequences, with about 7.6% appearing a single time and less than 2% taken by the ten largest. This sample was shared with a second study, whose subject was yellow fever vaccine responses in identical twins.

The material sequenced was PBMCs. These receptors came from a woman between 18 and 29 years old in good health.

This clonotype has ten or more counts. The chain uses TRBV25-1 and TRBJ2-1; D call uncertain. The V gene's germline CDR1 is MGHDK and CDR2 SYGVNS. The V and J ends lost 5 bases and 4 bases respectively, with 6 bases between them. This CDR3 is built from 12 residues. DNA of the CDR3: TGTGCCAGCAGTAAGTTATACAATGAGCAGTTCTTC. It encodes CASSKLYNEQFF.

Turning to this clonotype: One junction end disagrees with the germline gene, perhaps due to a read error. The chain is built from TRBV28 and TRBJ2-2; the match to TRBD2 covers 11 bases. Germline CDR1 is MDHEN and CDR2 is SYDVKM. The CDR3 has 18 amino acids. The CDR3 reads CASSLRTRLAGLTGELFF. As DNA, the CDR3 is TGTGCCAGCAGTTTACGGACCCGACTAGCGGGGCTCACCGGTGAGCTGTTTTTT.

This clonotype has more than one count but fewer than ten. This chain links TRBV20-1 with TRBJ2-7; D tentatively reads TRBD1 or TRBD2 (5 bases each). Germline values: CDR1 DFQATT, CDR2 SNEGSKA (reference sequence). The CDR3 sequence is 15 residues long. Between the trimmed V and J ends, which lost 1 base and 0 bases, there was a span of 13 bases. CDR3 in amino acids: CSARGGPPSSYEQYF. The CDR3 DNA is TGCAGTGCTAGAGGGGGACCCCCAAGCTCCTACGAGCAGTACTTC.

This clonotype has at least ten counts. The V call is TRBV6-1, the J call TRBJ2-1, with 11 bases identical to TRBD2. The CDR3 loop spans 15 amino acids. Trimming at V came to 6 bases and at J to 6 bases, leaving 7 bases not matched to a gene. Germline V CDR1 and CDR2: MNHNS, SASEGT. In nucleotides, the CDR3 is TGTGCCAGCAGACATACTAGCGGGAGCACCAATGAGCAGTTCTTC. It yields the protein CASRHTSGSTNEQFF.

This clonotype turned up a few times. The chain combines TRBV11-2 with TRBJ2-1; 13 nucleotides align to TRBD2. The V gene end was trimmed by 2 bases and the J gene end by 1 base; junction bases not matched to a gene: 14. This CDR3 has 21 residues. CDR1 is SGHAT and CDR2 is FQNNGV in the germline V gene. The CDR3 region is CASSLSYPLRTSGSSYNEQFF. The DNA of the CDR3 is TGTGCCAGCAGCTTATCCTACCCTCTCCGGACTAGCGGGAGTTCCTACAATGAGCAGTTCTTC.

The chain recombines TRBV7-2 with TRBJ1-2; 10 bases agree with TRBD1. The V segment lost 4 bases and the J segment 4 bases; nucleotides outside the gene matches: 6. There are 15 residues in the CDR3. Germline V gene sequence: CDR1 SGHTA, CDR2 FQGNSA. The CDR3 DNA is TGTGCCAGCAGCTACAGGACAGGGGGGTTCTATGGCTACACCTTC. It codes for CASSYRTGGFYGYTF. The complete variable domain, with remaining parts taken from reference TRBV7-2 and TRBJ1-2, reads GAGVSQSPSNKVTEKGKDVELRCDPISGHTALYWYRQSLGQGLEFLIYFQGNSAPDKSGLPSDRFSAERTGGSVSTLTIQRTQQEDSAVYLCASSYRTGGFYGYTFGSGTRLTVV.

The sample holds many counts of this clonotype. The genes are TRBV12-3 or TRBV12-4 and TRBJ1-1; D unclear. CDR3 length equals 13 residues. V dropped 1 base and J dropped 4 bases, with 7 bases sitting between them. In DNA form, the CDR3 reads TGTGCCAGCAGTTTAGAGTCGGGCACTGAAGCTTTCTTT. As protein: CASSLESGTEAFF.

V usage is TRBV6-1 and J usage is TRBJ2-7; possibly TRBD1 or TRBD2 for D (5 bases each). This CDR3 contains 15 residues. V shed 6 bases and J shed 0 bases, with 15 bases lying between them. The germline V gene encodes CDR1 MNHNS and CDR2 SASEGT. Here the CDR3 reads CASRDGTSSSYEQYV. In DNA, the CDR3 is TGTGCCAGCAGAGACGGGACGTCCAGCTCCTACGAGCAGTACGTC.

This CDR3 reads CASSSSGTRGYTF. CDR3 DNA sequence: TGCGCCAGCAGCTCCTCCGGGACACGGGGCTACACCTTC. The chain joins TRBV5-1 to TRBJ1-2; perhaps TRBD1 as D (6 bases). The V gene's germline CDR1 is SGHRS and CDR2 YFSETQ. This CDR3 is 13 amino acids long. The V and J ends lost 3 bases and 8 bases respectively, with 14 bases between them.

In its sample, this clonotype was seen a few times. CDR3 residues: CASSVMGQGDTEAFF. The CDR3 DNA sequence: TGTGCCAGCAGTGTCATGGGACAGGGAGACACTGAAGCTTTCTTT. The V and J genes are TRBV6-1 and TRBJ1-1; 9 bases match TRBD1. The CDR3 length is 15 residues. V lost 4 bases and J lost 3; bases outside the gene matches: 6. Per the germline V gene, CDR1 is MNHNS and CDR2 is SASEGT.

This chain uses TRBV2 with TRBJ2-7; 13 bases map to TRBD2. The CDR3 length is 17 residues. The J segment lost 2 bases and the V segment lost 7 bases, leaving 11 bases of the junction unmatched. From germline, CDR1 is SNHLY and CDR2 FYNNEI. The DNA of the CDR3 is TGTGCCAGCAAAGGTGTACTAGCGGGAGGGTCACCCTACGAGCAGTACTTC. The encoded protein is CASKGVLAGGSPYEQYF.

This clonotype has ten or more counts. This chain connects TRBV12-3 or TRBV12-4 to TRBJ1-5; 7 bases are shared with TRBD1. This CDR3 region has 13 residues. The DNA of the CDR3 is TGTGCGACGGGACAGACCCTCAATCAGCCCCAGCATTTT. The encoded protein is CATGQTLNQPQHF.

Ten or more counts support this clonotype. The CDR3, as DNA: TGTGCCAGCAGCCCAGGGGGGGGGCCATACAATGAGCAGTTCTTC. As protein: CASSPGGGPYNEQFF. The V gene is TRBV12-3 or TRBV12-4, the J gene TRBJ2-1, with D perhaps assigned TRBD1 or TRBD2 (7 bases each). This CDR3 comprises 15 residues. V was clipped by 6 bases and J by 4 bases, with 16 bases between them.

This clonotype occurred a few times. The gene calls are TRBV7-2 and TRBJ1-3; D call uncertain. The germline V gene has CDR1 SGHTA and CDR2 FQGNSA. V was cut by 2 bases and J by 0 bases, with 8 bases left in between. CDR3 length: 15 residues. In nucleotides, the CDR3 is TGTGCCAGCAGCTTAACCGGCAGCTCTGGAAACACCATATATTTT. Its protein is CASSLTGSSGNTIYF.

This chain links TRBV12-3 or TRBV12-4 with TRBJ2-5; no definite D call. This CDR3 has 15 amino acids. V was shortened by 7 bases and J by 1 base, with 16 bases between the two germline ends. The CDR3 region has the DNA TGTGCCAGCACCCTTGGGTCCGGATTCCAAGAGACCCAGTACTTC. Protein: CASTLGSGFQETQYF.

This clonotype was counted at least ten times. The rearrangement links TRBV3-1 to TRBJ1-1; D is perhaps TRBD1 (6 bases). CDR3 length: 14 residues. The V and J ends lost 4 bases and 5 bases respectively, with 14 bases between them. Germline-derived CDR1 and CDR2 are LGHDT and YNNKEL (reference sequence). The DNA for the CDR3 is TGTGCCAGCAGCCCCCCAGGGGAGAGGACTGAAGCTTTCTTT. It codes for CASSPPGERTEAFF. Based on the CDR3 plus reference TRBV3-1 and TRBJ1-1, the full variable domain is DTAVSQTPKYLVTQMGNDKSIKCEQNLGHDTMYWYKQDSKKFLKIMFSYNNKELIINETVPNRFSPKSPDKAHLNLHINSLELGDSAVYFCASSPPGERTEAFFGQGTRLTVV.

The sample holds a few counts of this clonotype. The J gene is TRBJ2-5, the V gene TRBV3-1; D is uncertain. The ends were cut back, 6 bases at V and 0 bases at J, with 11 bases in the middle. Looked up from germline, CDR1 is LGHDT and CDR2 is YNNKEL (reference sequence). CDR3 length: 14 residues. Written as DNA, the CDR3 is TGTGCCAGCAGAGGGCAGGTCCACCAAGAGACCCAGTACTTC. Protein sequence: CASRGQVHQETQYF.

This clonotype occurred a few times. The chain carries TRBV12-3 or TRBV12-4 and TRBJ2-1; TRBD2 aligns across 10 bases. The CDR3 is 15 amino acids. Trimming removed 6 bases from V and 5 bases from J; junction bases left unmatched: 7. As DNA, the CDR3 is TGTGCCAGCAGGGGACGCGGACTAGCGGACAATGAGCAGTTCTTC. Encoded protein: CASRGRGLADNEQFF.

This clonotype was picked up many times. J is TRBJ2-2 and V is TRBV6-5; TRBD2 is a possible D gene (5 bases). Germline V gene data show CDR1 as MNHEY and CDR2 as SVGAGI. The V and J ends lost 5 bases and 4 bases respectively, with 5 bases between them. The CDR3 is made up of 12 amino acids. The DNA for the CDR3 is TGTGCCAGCAGTCGGGGCACCGGGGAGCTGTTTTTT. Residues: CASSRGTGELFF.

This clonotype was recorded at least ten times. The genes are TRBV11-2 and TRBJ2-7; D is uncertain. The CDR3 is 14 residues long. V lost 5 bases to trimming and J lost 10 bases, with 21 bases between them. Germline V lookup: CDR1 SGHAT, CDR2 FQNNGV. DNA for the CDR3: TGTGCCAGCAGCCCATCAATCACGAGCGTGACTCAGTACGTC. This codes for CASSPSITSVTQYV.

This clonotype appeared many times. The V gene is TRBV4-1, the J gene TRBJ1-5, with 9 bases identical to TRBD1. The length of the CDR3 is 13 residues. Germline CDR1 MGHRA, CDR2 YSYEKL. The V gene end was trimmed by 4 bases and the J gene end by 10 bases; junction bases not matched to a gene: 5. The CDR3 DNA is TGCGCCAGCAGCCTTCGGGACAGGGCACCCCAGCATTTT. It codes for CASSLRDRAPQHF.

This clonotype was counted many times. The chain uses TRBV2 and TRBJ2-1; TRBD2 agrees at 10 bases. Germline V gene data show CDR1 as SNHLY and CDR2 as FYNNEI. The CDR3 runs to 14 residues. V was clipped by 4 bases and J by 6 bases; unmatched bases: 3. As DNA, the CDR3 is TGTGCCAGCAGTGTGGTAGCGGGAGGCAATGAGCAGTTCTTC. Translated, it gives CASSVVAGGNEQFF.